A single sample gave rise to the 24 T cell receptor beta chains below, sequenced in a study of blood T cell repertoires in COVID-19. Profiled with immunoSEQ multiplex PCR; TCRdb holds only in-frame clones, not every one. The data contain over 35,000 clones, about 85% of them singletons. Material for sequencing was peripheral blood. The receptors were gathered from a man aged 55 to 69 with active or convalescent COVID-19.

The CDR3 is CASSTRDRVTDTQYF. CDR3 coding DNA: TGTGCCAGCAGCACGCGGGACAGGGTAACAGATACGCAGTATTTT. The chain uses TRBV14 and TRBJ2-3; TRBD1 aligns across 9 bases. Germline CDR1 and CDR2: SGHDN and FVKESK. After removal of 5 bases from V and 3 bases from J, the junction contained 6 bases not matched to a gene. The CDR3 is made up of 15 amino acids.

The genes are TRBV4-3 and TRBJ2-2; D not certain. Trimming shortened V by 0 bases and J by 1 base, and 6 bases separated the two germline ends. CDR3 length: 15 residues. Germline CDR1 and CDR2: LGHNA and YSLEER. The CDR3, as DNA: TGCGCCAGCAGCCAAGATGTGCGGAACACCGGGGAGCTGTTTTTT. Translating gives CASSQDVRNTGELFF.

This chain uses TRBV6-5 with TRBJ1-1; maybe TRBD1 (5 bases). The CDR3 spans 14 residues. Per germline, CDR1 MNHEY and CDR2 SVGAGI. V dropped 0 bases and J dropped 6 bases, with 11 bases sitting between them. The CDR3: CASSYSGREPEAFF. The CDR3 nucleotides read TGTGCCAGCAGTTACTCGGGCAGGGAACCTGAAGCTTTCTTT.

The chain couples TRBV5-4 to TRBJ1-2; D gene uncertain. Trimming removed 4 bases from V and 1 base from J, with 14 bases in between. This CDR3 has 15 amino acids. CDR1 and CDR2 (germline): SGHNT, YYREEE (reference sequence). In DNA form, the CDR3 reads TGTGCCAGCAGCCCCGGGGTCGGGAATAACTATGGCTACACCTTC. It encodes CASSPGVGNNYGYTF.

V is TRBV6-5 and J is TRBJ1-2, with 8 bases identical to TRBD1. Germline CDR1 and CDR2: MNHEY and SVGAGI. The CDR3 has 14 residues. With V trimmed by 8 bases and J by 4 bases, 9 bases remained unmatched. CDR3 in amino acids: CASWGETGVYGYTF. The CDR3, as DNA: TGTGCCAGCTGGGGAGAGACAGGGGTCTATGGCTACACCTTC.

The chain carries TRBV5-6 and TRBJ1-4; perhaps TRBD1 as D (6 bases). Looked up from germline, CDR1 is SGHDT and CDR2 is YYEEEE. V was shortened by 4 bases and J by 4 bases, with 8 bases between the two germline ends. This CDR3 is 13 amino acids long. CDR3 loop: CASSGQLNEKLFF. The CDR3 bases are TGTGCCAGCAGCGGACAGCTTAATGAAAAACTGTTTTTT.

This clone turned up a few times. V usage is TRBV4-1 and J usage is TRBJ1-1; tentative D call: TRBD1 (6 bases). The V gene lost 6 bases and the J gene lost 1 base, with 12 bases spanning the gap. The CDR3 consists of 14 residues. Germline V gene data show CDR1 as MGHRA and CDR2 as YSYEKL. The CDR3 DNA sequence: TGCGCCAGCAGGGGGGGGGCCGCGAACACTGAAGCTTTCTTT. Translating gives CASRGGAANTEAFF.

This chain connects TRBV9 to TRBJ2-5; 7 bases align to TRBD2. The germline gives CDR1 SGDLS, CDR2 YYNGEE. This CDR3 region has 15 residues. V shed 4 bases, J shed 8 bases, and the junction held 14 bases outside the gene matches. CDR3 in amino acids: CASSPDGGGASTQYF. The DNA for the CDR3 is TGTGCCAGCAGCCCTGATGGGGGAGGGGCCTCTACCCAGTACTTC.

This chain uses TRBV5-1 with TRBJ1-2; maybe TRBD1 (6 bases). V was cut by 0 bases and J by 5 bases, with 8 bases left in between. CDR1 is SGHRS and CDR2 is YFSETQ in the germline V gene. The CDR3 is 13 amino acids. CDR3 coding DNA: TGCGCCAGCAGCTTGGTCACAGGGTATGGCTACACCTTC. It specifies CASSLVTGYGYTF.

This chain links TRBV7-8 with TRBJ1-5; D is possibly TRBD1 (5 bases). CDR3 length: 18 amino acids. Germline lookup yields CDR1 SGHVS and CDR2 FQNEAQ. Trimming stripped 0 bases from V and 1 base from J, with 16 bases between. For the CDR3, the DNA is TGTGCCAGCAGCTTAGCTTTCCGAGCGACAGAGAGCAATCAGCCCCAGCATTTT. Its translation is CASSLAFRATESNQPQHF.

The chain combines TRBV6-6 with TRBJ1-2; D unclear. The V gene's germline CDR1 is MNHNY and CDR2 SVGAGI (reference sequence). This CDR3 is 12 amino acids long. Trimming stripped 7 bases from V and 0 bases from J, with 6 bases between. The CDR3 is CASTGPNYGYTF. The CDR3 nucleotides read TGTGCCAGCACAGGTCCTAACTATGGCTACACCTTC.

The genes are TRBV11-3 and TRBJ2-1; 7 nucleotides align to TRBD1. Per the germline V gene, CDR1 is SGHNT and CDR2 is YENEEA. The length of the CDR3 is 15 residues. Trimming at V came to 3 bases and at J to 0 bases, leaving 2 bases not matched to a gene. CDR3 loop: CASSLGQSSYNEQFF. The CDR3 DNA sequence: TGTGCCAGCAGCTTGGGACAGAGCTCCTACAATGAGCAGTTCTTC.

This chain connects TRBV5-1 to TRBJ2-3; 11 bases map to TRBD2. CDR1 and CDR2 (germline): SGHRS, YFSETQ. This CDR3 is built from 16 residues. V lost 5 bases to trimming and J lost 2 bases; unmatched junction nucleotides: 7. CDR3 amino acids: CASSSVSGGATDTQYF. For the CDR3, the DNA is TGCGCCAGCAGTTCGGTTAGCGGGGGGGCCACAGATACGCAGTATTTT.

V gene TRBV6-6 combines with J gene TRBJ1-2; 9 bases align to TRBD1. Germline CDR1 is MNHNY and CDR2 is SVGAGI (reference sequence). Unmatched junction bases numbered 11, after V lost 4 bases and J lost 8 bases. The CDR3 covers 15 residues. CDR3 region: CASSFGTGKEEGYTF. The CDR3 bases are TGTGCCAGCAGTTTTGGGACAGGGAAGGAGGAAGGCTACACCTTC.

The chain couples TRBV21-1 to TRBJ2-7; the D call in the table, TRBD1, was not verified against the DNA. TRBV21-1 is listed as a pseudogene. The CDR3 spans 15 residues. The CDR3: CASGAGTGDNYEQYV. The CDR3 DNA sequence: TGTGCCAGCGGAGCCGGGACAGGGGACAACTACGAGCAGTACGTC.

This sequence joins TRBV3-1 (or the pseudogene TRBV3-2) and TRBJ2-1; D unclear. Trimming stripped 4 bases from V and 8 bases from J, with 12 bases between. The CDR3 runs 13 residues. Germline assignment: CDR1 LGHDT and CDR2 YNNKEL (reference sequence). The CDR3 here is CASSPLGFDEQFF. The CDR3 DNA sequence: TGTGCCAGCAGCCCTCTAGGTTTTGATGAGCAGTTCTTC.

The rearrangement joins TRBV5-1 to TRBJ2-3, with 7 bases aligning to TRBD1. After removal of 5 bases from V and 0 bases from J, the junction contained 6 bases not matched to a gene. The CDR3 runs 15 residues. CDR1 SGHRS and CDR2 YFSETQ come from the germline V gene. The CDR3 sequence: CASSSGQASTDTQYF. The CDR3 region has the DNA TGCGCCAGCAGTTCCGGACAGGCCAGCACAGATACGCAGTATTTT.

The chain couples TRBV28 to TRBJ1-2; 11 nucleotides align to TRBD1. The CDR3 extends over 15 amino acids. The trim removed 5 bases at V and 4 bases at J, leaving 6 bases unmatched. Germline-derived CDR1 and CDR2 are MDHEN and SYDVKM. The CDR3 DNA reads as TGTGCCAGCAGTCCACCAGGACAGGGGGCCTATGGCTACACCTTC. Protein: CASSPPGQGAYGYTF.

The chain has TRBV3-1 (or the pseudogene TRBV3-2) and TRBJ1-2, with a weak D call TRBD1 (5 bases). This CDR3 has 15 residues. CDR1 LGHDT and CDR2 YNNKEL come from the germline V gene (reference sequence). Trimming stripped 0 bases from V and 6 bases from J, with 14 bases between. The CDR3 DNA is TGTGCCAGCAGCCAAGAGCGGACGGCAGGGCATGGCTACACCTTC. Protein product: CASSQERTAGHGYTF.

This chain joins TRBV5-1 and TRBJ1-1, with D possibly TRBD1 on 6 matching bases. Trimming left V 0 bases short and J 4 bases short, with 10 bases between. In germline, CDR1 is SGHRS, CDR2 YFSETQ. The CDR3 runs to 14 residues. This CDR3 is CASSLAGGGTEAFF. The CDR3 coding sequence is TGCGCCAGCAGCTTGGCGGGAGGGGGCACTGAAGCTTTCTTT.

The chain combines TRBV7-9 with TRBJ2-6; 8 bases are shared with TRBD1. V lost 1 base, J lost 0 bases, and 5 bases stayed unmatched. Germline CDR1 and CDR2: SEHNR and FQNEAQ (reference sequence). CDR3 length: 18 residues. DNA of the CDR3: TGTGCCAGCAGCTTAGGGACAGGGAATCCCTCTGGGGCCAACGTCCTGACTTTC. Its protein is CASSLGTGNPSGANVLTF.

The genes are TRBV5-1 and TRBJ2-7, with TRBD1 matching 9 bases. V shed 4 bases and J 4 bases; nucleotides not matched to a gene: 9. Germline CDR1 is SGHRS and CDR2 is YFSETQ. This CDR3 region has 15 residues. The CDR3 region has the DNA TGCGCCAGCAGCACCGGACAGGGGTTACAATACGAGCAGTACGTC. This codes for CASSTGQGLQYEQYV.

The chain employs TRBV6-5 and TRBJ2-7; D perhaps matches TRBD2 (6 bases). CDR3 size: 14 residues. Trimming removed 6 bases at V and 0 bases at J, with 12 bases between. The germline CDR1 and CDR2 sequences are MNHEY and SVGAGI. The CDR3 nucleotides are TGTGCCAGCAGCCCCCTCGGGAGCTCCTACGAGCAGTACGTC. Translation: CASSPLGSSYEQYV.

This rearrangement joins TRBV28 to TRBJ2-5; D is undetermined. The germline V and J ends were trimmed by 5 bases and 1 base, with 11 bases remaining between them. The CDR3 contains 14 residues. The germline V gene has CDR1 MDHEN and CDR2 SYDVKM. CDR3 DNA sequence: TGTGCCAGCAGTCCGCTCCCCAGCCAAGAGACCCAGTACTTC. This codes for CASSPLPSQETQYF.